Following are 2 T cell receptor beta chains from one sample sequenced in a study of control samples from healthy donors and cancer patients. Clones were sequenced by immunoSEQ multiplex PCR, and TCRdb holds only the in-frame ones, with some missing. The sample yields 100,000 to 120,000 clones, roughly 90% seen once. The sample consisted of PBMCs. The receptors were sampled from a woman aged 60-70 years with lung cancer.

CDR3 residues: CASSIGPRTVQETQYF. The CDR3 bases are TGTGCCAGTAGTATCGGGCCGAGGACGGTACAAGAGACCCAGTACTTC. This chain connects TRBV19 to TRBJ2-5, with D hard to call. Germline V gene sequence: CDR1 LNHDA, CDR2 SQIVND (reference sequence). Trimming pared 3 bases from V and 2 bases from J, leaving 16 bases between. The CDR3 has 16 amino acids. Variable domain in full (rest from reference TRBV19 and TRBJ2-5): DGGITQSPKYLFRKEGQNVTLSCEQNLNHDAMYWYRQDPGQGLRLIYYSQIVNDFQKGDIAEGYSVSREKKESFPLTVTSAQKNPTAFYLCASSIGPRTVQETQYFGPGTRLLVL.

A note on this clone: The junction does not match germline at one end; this may be a read error. The chain recombines TRBV18 with TRBJ1-1, with D perhaps TRBD1 (5 bases). The CDR3 runs 14 residues. In germline, CDR1 is KGHSH, CDR2 LQKENI. CDR3 sequence reads: CASSPPNSNRNFYF. Here the CDR3 DNA reads TGTGCCAGCTCACCACCGAATTCAAACAGGAACTTCTACTTT. Variable domain in full (rest from reference TRBV18 and TRBJ1-1): NAGVMQNPRHLVRRRGQEARLRCSPMKGHSHVYWYRQLPEEGLKFMVYLQKENIIDESGMPKERFSAEFPKEGPSILRIQQVVRGDSAAYFCASSPPNSNRNFYFGQGTRLTVV.